This T cell receptor beta chain was sequenced in a study of CD8 T cells in Susac syndrome. Study-level background: Patients with Susac syndrome had blood drawn and were at that point therapy-naive, on corticosteroids, or on intravenous immunoglobulin alone.

CD8+ and CD4+ T cells circulating in blood were sequenced for TCR beta. RNA in amounts of roughly 0.5 to 1 ug was reverse transcribed with random hexamers. The method of amplification for TCR beta CDR3 was immunoSEQ multiplex PCR, covering 54 Vbeta and 13 Jbeta. TCRdb processed the immunoSEQ multiplex PCR reads anew with MiXCR; each CDR3 protein has one entry. The sample consists of tens of thousands of distinct CDR3 sequences, about 96% of them appearing once. This CDR3 spans 14 amino acids. V was pared by 0 bases and J by 7 bases, with 15 bases between. From germline, CDR1 is DFQATT and CDR2 SNEGSKA (reference sequence). To note about this clonotype: Its antigen remains unknown.

Broader study findings: The greatest CD8+ clonal expansion in Susac occurred in TEMRA cells and in active patients.

The rearrangement joins TRBV20-1 to TRBJ2-5; possible D gene TRBD2, 7 bases. This receptor was taken from a human donor with Susac syndrome. Material: CD8+ T cells from PBMCs. The CDR3 DNA reads TGCAGTGCTAGAGATCCCCAAGGGGGGGGGACCCAGTACTTC. Its translation is CSARDPQGGGTQYF.